These T cell receptor beta chains were read from a single sample in a study of cytomegalovirus exposure and HLA in healthy donors. TCRdb's table, derived via immunoSEQ multiplex PCR, lists solely in-frame clones and lacks some. The sample has 35,000 to 40,000 clones, about 66% seen once; the top ten hold roughly 18%. Sequencing was carried out using PBMCs. These receptors were collected from a man aged 50 or older in good health and CMV-seropositive. Each CDR3 is given with its conserved first and last residue. Each record gives: D gene, V gene, clone size, J gene, CDR3 protein, CDR3 DNA. The D gene is left open where the match is weak. Clone size is not always given. Where it is, it says once, few, many or a class for expanded clones.

NA	TRBV5-1	NA	TRBJ2-1	CASSYSPGRGNEQFF	TGCGCCAGCAGCTACTCCCCCGGCCGGGGGAATGAGCAGTTCTTC
NA	TRBV11-2	NA	TRBJ1-1	CASSLDPGDNTEAFF	TGTGCCAGCAGCTTAGATCCAGGGGATAACACTGAAGCTTTCTTT
TRBD2	TRBV6-5	few	TRBJ2-3	CASSYPRAGGPDTQYF	TGTGCCAGCAGTTACCCCCGGGCGGGGGGCCCAGATACGCAGTATTTT
TRBD1	TRBV29-1	NA	TRBJ1-1	CSVGRGREAFF	TGCAGCGTTGGGAGGGGGCGGGAAGCTTTCTTT
TRBD1	TRBV12-5	once	TRBJ1-6	CASGTGQSHSPLHF	TGTGCTAGTGGTACGGGACAGTCGCATTCACCCCTCCACTTT
TRBD1	TRBV27	once	TRBJ1-5	CASSSKTGGDQPQHF	TGTGCCAGCAGTTCGAAGACAGGGGGGGATCAGCCCCAGCATTTT
TRBD2	TRBV7-9	NA	TRBJ2-5	CASSFTSGGWQETQYF	TGTGCCAGCAGCTTTACCAGCGGGGGGTGGCAAGAGACCCAGTACTTC
NA	TRBV4-2	NA	TRBJ1-2	CASSQDPVLNYGYTF	TGTGCCAGCAGCCAAGATCCAGTCCTTAACTATGGCTACACCTTC
NA	TRBV28	NA	TRBJ1-2	CAGGAGAPGYGYTF	TGTGCCGGCGGAGCAGGGGCTCCCGGCTATGGCTACACCTTC
TRBD2	TRBV5-6	NA	TRBJ2-7	CASSRQTSGGPGIYEQYF	TGTGCCAGCAGCCGCCAGACTAGCGGGGGTCCCGGGATCTACGAGCAGTACTTC
TRBD1	TRBV11-3	NA	TRBJ2-7	CASSLRGPTSYEQYF	TGTGCCAGCAGCTTGAGGGGGCCGACTTCCTACGAGCAGTACTTC
NA	TRBV19	NA	TRBJ2-1	CASSGPLNEQFF	TGTGCCAGTAGTGGGCCGTTAAATGAGCAGTTCTTC
TRBD2	TRBV29-1	NA	TRBJ2-1	CSVSGGGYNEQFF	TGCAGCGTTTCTGGCGGGGGCTACAATGAGCAGTTCTTC
NA	TRBV5-4	NA	TRBJ2-7	CASSWGEGGRYEQYF	TGTGCCAGCAGCTGGGGGGAGGGGGGAAGGTACGAGCAGTACTTC
NA	TRBV6-4	NA	TRBJ1-2	CASSADGLYGYTF	TGTGCCAGCAGCGCGGACGGACTCTATGGCTACACCTTC
TRBD1	TRBV18	NA	TRBJ1-4	CASSPRTGGDNEKLFF	TGTGCCAGCTCACCAAGGACAGGGGGCGATAATGAAAAACTGTTTTTT
NA	TRBV14	once	TRBJ1-5	CASSQEVSGGNQPQHF	TGTGCCAGCAGCCAAGAAGTAAGCGGGGGGAATCAGCCCCAGCATTTT
NA	TRBV25-1	NA	TRBJ1-6	CASSESGGAGSPLHF	TGTGCCAGCAGTGAATCGGGGGGCGCGGGGTCACCCCTCCACTTT
NA	TRBV4-2	NA	TRBJ2-2	CASSQELRGNTGELFF	TGTGCCAGCAGCCAAGAGCTTCGCGGGAACACCGGGGAGCTGTTTTTT
NA	TRBV29-1	NA	TRBJ1-2	CSVEDAYGYTF	TGCAGCGTTGAAGATGCGTATGGCTACACCTTC
NA	TRBV14	few	TRBJ1-5	CASSQGGFNQPQHF	TGTGCCAGCAGCCAGGGAGGATTCAATCAGCCCCAGCATTTT
NA	TRBV28	NA	TRBJ1-1	CASRPTVQGTEAFF	TGTGCCAGCAGGCCCACCGTACAGGGTACTGAAGCTTTCTTT
TRBD1	TRBV7-2	few	TRBJ2-7	CASSARTGDLSGSYEQYF	TGTGCCAGCAGCGCTCGCACAGGGGATCTTTCTGGATCCTACGAGCAGTACTTC
TRBD1	TRBV10-3	NA	TRBJ1-2	CAIAGTGDGYTF	TGTGCCATTGCCGGGACAGGGGATGGCTACACCTTC
TRBD2	TRBV6-6	few	TRBJ2-1	CASSYSGTSFANEQFF	TGTGCCAGCAGTTACTCCGGGACTAGCTTCGCCAATGAGCAGTTCTTC
NA	TRBV9	NA	TRBJ1-1	CASSVAPGHTEAFF	TGTGCCAGCAGCGTAGCTCCAGGGCACACTGAAGCTTTCTTT
TRBD1	TRBV19	few	TRBJ1-2	CASSTIQGDGYTF	TGTGCCAGTAGTACTATACAGGGGGATGGCTACACCTTC
TRBD1	TRBV29-1	NA	TRBJ1-1	CSVVRQGKNTEAFF	TGCAGCGTTGTGCGACAGGGGAAGAACACTGAAGCTTTCTTT
TRBD1	TRBV4-1	NA	TRBJ1-5	CASSQDTKQGQNQPQHF	TGCGCCAGCAGCCAAGACACTAAACAGGGGCAAAATCAGCCCCAGCATTTT
NA	TRBV4-2	NA	TRBJ1-4	CASSHTPMDEKLFF	TGTGCCAGCAGCCATACCCCTATGGATGAAAAACTGTTTTTT
NA	TRBV12-5	NA	TRBJ2-7	CASGQGEGGRYEQYF	TGTGCTAGTGGTCAGGGAGAAGGGGGAAGATACGAGCAGTACTTC
NA	TRBV5-1	NA	TRBJ1-2	CASSLTRGGGYGYTF	TGCGCCAGCAGCTTGACTCGGGGAGGTGGCTATGGCTACACCTTC
TRBD2	TRBV7-9	few	TRBJ2-5	CASRTSGGQETQYF	TGTGCCAGCAGGACCAGCGGGGGGCAAGAGACCCAGTACTTC
NA	TRBV4-3	NA	TRBJ1-1	CASSQDLFGGYTEAFF	TGCGCCAGCAGCCAAGACCTCTTCGGGGGTTACACTGAAGCTTTCTTT
TRBD1	TRBV7-2	once	TRBJ2-7	CASSAGRQGRSEQYF	TGTGCCAGCAGCGCCGGACGACAGGGGAGGTCCGAGCAGTACTTC
TRBD2	TRBV7-3	NA	TRBJ2-7	CASSPSGGADEQYF	TGTGCCAGCAGCCCGAGCGGGGGCGCCGACGAGCAGTACTTC
NA	TRBV19	NA	TRBJ1-5	CASSLDYRANQPQHF	TGTGCCAGTAGTCTTGACTACAGGGCAAATCAGCCCCAGCATTTT
NA	TRBV5-1	NA	TRBJ1-6	CASSLEGSYNSPLHF	TGCGCCAGCAGCTTGGAGGGGTCCTATAATTCACCCCTCCACTTT
TRBD2	TRBV5-4	NA	TRBJ2-1	CASSRTSAEQFF	TGTGCCAGCAGCCGGACTAGTGCTGAGCAGTTCTTC
TRBD1	TRBV14	NA	TRBJ2-7	CASSLIDRVHEQYF	TGTGCCAGCAGTCTGATTGACAGGGTCCACGAGCAGTACTTC
NA	TRBV5-1	NA	TRBJ2-1	CASSLNQPGLGEQFF	TGCGCCAGCAGCTTGAACCAGCCAGGACTTGGTGAGCAGTTCTTC